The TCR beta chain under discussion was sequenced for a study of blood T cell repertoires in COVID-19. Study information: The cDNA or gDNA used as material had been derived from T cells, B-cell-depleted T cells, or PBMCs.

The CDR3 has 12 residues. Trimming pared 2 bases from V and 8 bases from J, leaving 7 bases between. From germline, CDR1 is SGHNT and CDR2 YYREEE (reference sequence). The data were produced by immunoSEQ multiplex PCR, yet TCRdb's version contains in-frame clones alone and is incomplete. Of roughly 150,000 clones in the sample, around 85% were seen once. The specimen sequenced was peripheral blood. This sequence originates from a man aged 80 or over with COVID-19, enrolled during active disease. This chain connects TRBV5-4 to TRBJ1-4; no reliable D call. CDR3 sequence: CASSLSSEKLFF. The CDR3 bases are TGTGCCAGCAGCTTATCTTCCGAAAAACTGTTTTTT.